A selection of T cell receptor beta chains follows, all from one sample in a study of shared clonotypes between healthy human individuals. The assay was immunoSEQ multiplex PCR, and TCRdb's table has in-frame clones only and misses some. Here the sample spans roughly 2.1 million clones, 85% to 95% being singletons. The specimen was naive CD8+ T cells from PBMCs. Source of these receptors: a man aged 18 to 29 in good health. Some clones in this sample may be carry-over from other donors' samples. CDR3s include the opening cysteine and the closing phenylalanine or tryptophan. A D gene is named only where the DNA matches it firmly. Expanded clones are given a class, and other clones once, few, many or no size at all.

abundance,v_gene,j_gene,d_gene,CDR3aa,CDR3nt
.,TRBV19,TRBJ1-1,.,CASSTRWQRVMNTEAFF,TGTGCCAGTAGTACCCGTTGGCAGCGCGTGATGAACACTGAAGCTTTCTTT
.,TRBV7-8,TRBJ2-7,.,CASSSRGSYEQYF,TGTGCCAGCAGCTCCAGGGGCTCCTACGAGCAGTACTTC
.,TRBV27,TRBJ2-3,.,CASSLGRNVASTDTQYF,TGTGCCAGCAGTTTAGGGCGGAACGTTGCTAGCACAGATACGCAGTATTTT
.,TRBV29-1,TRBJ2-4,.,CSVWGRAGVKNIQYF,TGCAGCGTTTGGGGACGGGCAGGGGTCAAAAACATTCAGTACTTC
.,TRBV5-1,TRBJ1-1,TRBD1,CASSLVWDRVAEAFF,TGCGCCAGCAGCTTGGTTTGGGACAGGGTGGCTGAAGCTTTCTTT
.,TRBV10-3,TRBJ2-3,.,CATYGGSTDTQYF,TGTGCCACTTACGGGGGTAGCACAGATACGCAGTATTTT
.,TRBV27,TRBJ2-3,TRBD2,CASSLSAGLAGTDTQYF,TGTGCCAGCAGTTTATCGGCGGGACTAGCGGGCACAGATACGCAGTATTTT
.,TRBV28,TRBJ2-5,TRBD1,CASSRDRHQETQYF,TGTGCCAGCAGCAGGGACAGACACCAAGAGACCCAGTACTTC
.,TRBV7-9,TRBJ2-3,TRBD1,CASSPGQGVTDTQYF,TGTGCCAGCAGCCCGGGACAGGGCGTCACAGATACGCAGTATTTT
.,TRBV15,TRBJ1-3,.,CATSRTRARSGNTIYF,TGTGCCACCAGCAGAACCAGGGCTCGCTCTGGAAACACCATATATTTT
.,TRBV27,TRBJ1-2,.,CASSLSYFGGLSYGYTF,TGTGCCAGCAGTTTATCGTATTTCGGAGGGTTGAGCTATGGCTACACCTTC
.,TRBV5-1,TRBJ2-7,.,CASSLAGRDIDEQYF,TGCGCCAGCAGCTTGGCTGGGCGGGATATCGACGAGCAGTACTTC
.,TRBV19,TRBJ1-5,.,CASTERRGYSNQPQHF,TGTGCCAGTACCGAGCGGAGGGGATATAGCAATCAGCCCCAGCATTTT
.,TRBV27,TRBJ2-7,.,CASSFQGDFYEQYF,TGTGCCAGCAGTTTTCAGGGAGACTTCTACGAGCAGTACTTC
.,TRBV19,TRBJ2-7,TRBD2,CASSGGGSYEQYF,TGTGCCAGTAGTGGCGGGGGATCCTACGAGCAGTACTTC
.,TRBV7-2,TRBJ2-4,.,CASSLVSHSGNIQYF,TGTGCCAGCAGCTTAGTTAGCCACAGCGGAAACATTCAGTACTTC
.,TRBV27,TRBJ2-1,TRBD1,CASSLGQGPYNEQFF,TGTGCCAGCAGTCTCGGACAGGGCCCCTACAATGAGCAGTTCTTC
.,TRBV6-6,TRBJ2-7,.,CASSYVPDLKSYEQYF,TGTGCCAGCAGTTACGTTCCCGACTTGAAATCCTACGAGCAGTACTTC
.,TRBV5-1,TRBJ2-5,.,CASSFFGGYQETQYF,TGCGCCAGCAGCTTCTTCGGGGGATACCAAGAGACCCAGTACTTC
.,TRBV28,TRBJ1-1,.,CASSPPTAWEMNTEAFF,TGTGCCAGCAGTCCCCCGACGGCGTGGGAAATGAACACTGAAGCTTTCTTT
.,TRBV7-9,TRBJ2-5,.,CASRLGLRVQETQYF,TGTGCCAGCAGGTTGGGGTTGCGCGTCCAAGAGACCCAGTACTTC
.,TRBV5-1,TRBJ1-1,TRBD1,CASSQRDRDFTEAFF,TGCGCCAGCAGCCAGAGGGACAGGGATTTCACTGAAGCTTTCTTT
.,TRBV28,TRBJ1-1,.,CASSFSLAGDLVGTTEAFF,TGTGCCAGCAGTTTCTCATTAGCAGGGGATTTGGTTGGAACCACTGAAGCTTTCTTT
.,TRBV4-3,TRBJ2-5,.,CASSQGLLGETQYF,TGCGCCAGCAGCCAAGGACTCCTGGGGGAGACCCAGTACTTC
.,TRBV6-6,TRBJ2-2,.,CASSYSNPGELFF,TGTGCCAGCAGTTACTCGAACCCCGGGGAGCTGTTCTTT
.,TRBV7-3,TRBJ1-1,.,CASSLKPVGRPGAEAFF,TGTGCCAGCAGCTTAAAGCCGGTGGGGAGGCCGGGGGCTGAAGCTTTCTTT
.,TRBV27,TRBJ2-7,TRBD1,CASSDTGTGVYEQYF,TGTGCCAGCAGTGACACCGGGACAGGGGTCTACGAGCAGTACTTC
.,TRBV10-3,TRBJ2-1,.,CAISPKTVSSYNEQFF,TGTGCCATCAGCCCGAAAACAGTTAGCTCCTACAATGAGCAGTTCTTC
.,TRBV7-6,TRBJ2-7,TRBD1,CASSPRTGQYEQYF,TGTGCCAGCAGCCCCAGGACAGGGCAATACGAGCAGTACTTC
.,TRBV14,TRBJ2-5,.,CASSQDDREGEETQYF,TGTGCCAGCAGCCAAGACGACAGGGAGGGAGAGGAGACCCAGTACTTC
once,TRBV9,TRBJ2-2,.,CASSVFGDPADTGELFF,TGTGCCAGCAGCGTATTTGGCGACCCCGCGGACACCGGGGAGCTGTTTTTT
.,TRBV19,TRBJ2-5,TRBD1,CASSISGTGFETQYF,TGTGCCAGTAGTATATCTGGGACAGGGTTTGAGACCCAGTACTTC
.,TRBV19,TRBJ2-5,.,CASTGSGIHGSETQYF,TGTGCCAGTACCGGGAGTGGTATACATGGGTCGGAGACCCAGTACTTC
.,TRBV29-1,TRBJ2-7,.,CSVAAGGGEQYF,TGCAGCGTTGCGGCAGGGGGAGGCGAGCAGTACTTC
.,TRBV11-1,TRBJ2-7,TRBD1,CASSLGTGPAEQYF,TGTGCCAGCAGCTTAGGGACAGGGCCAGCCGAGCAGTACTTC
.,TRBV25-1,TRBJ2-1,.,CASSEPGNEQFF,TGTGCCAGCAGTGAACCCGGTAATGAGCAGTTCTTC
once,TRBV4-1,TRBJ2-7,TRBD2,CASSQAPQTSGRIYEQYF,TGCGCCAGCAGCCAAGCCCCTCAAACTAGCGGGAGGATCTACGAGCAGTACTTC
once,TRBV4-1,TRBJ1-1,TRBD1,CASSLRQGVSTEAFF,TGCGCCAGCAGCCTGCGGCAGGGGGTGTCCACTGAAGCTTTCTTT
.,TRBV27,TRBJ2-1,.,CASSFLREVIPEQFF,TGTGCCAGCAGTTTCCTGAGGGAGGTCATACCTGAGCAGTTCTTC